The 32 T cell receptor beta chains listed next were all sequenced from one sample in a study of T cells in Graves' hyperthyroidism and ophthalmopathy. Regions amplified from RNA transcripts were the TCR beta CDR3 regions. The primer set for the first-round RT-PCR of the TCR CDR3 was HTBI. Each CDR3 protein gets one entry after TCRdb re-called the multiplex PCR reads with MiXCR. The sample records about 710,000 distinct CDR3 sequences, about 16% being singletons. The sequenced material came from blood. The source is a man between 18 and 35 years old with Graves' hyperthyroidism.

This clonotype was detected many times. V gene TRBV7-2 combines with J gene TRBJ2-3; D call uncertain. The V end was cut by 1 base, the J end by 8 bases, with 16 bases between. This CDR3 is 15 amino acids long. Germline V CDR1 and CDR2: SGHTA, FQGNSA. The CDR3 spells CASSLGVRNGVTQYF. CDR3 nucleotide sequence: TGTGCCAGCAGCTTAGGTGTCCGAAACGGTGTTACGCAGTATTTT.

The rearrangement uses TRBV3-1 and TRBJ2-1; 8 positions agree with TRBD2. With 4 bases clipped from V and 0 bases from J, the junction kept 14 bases outside the gene matches. The CDR3 totals 19 residues. Germline CDR1 reads LGHDT; CDR2 reads YNNKEL (reference sequence). The CDR3 is CASSPFLSGGRGSYNEQFF. In nucleotides, the CDR3 is TGTGCCAGCAGCCCCTTCTTGTCGGGGGGGCGCGGCTCCTACAATGAGCAGTTCTTC.

V is TRBV9 and J is TRBJ1-4; TRBD1 is a possible D gene (5 bases). CDR1 SGDLS and CDR2 YYNGEE come from the germline V gene. There are 22 residues in the CDR3. Trimming removed 0 bases from V and 5 bases from J, with 32 bases in between. The CDR3 DNA sequence: TGTGCCAGCAGCGTAGCGTACGATGTAGGGGAGTCGTGGAAAGCGTCGAATGAAAAACTGTTTTTT. This encodes CASSVAYDVGESWKASNEKLFF. Together with reference TRBV9 and TRBJ1-4, the CDR3 gives the full variable domain: DSGVTQTPKHLITATGQRVTLRCSPRSGDLSVYWYQQSLDQGLQFLIQYYNGEERAKGNILERFSAQQFPDLHSELNLSSLELGDSALYFCASSVAYDVGESWKASNEKLFFGSGTQLSVL.

At least ten counts were recorded for this clonotype. The J gene is TRBJ2-7, the V gene TRBV18, with 10 bases fitting TRBD1. Trimming took 8 bases from V and 3 from J; bases not matched to a gene: 4. The CDR3 is 13 residues long. The germline gives CDR1 KGHSH, CDR2 LQKENI. CDR3 nucleotide sequence: TGTGCCAGCAGTCGGACAGGGGGCTACGAGCAGTACTTC. Amino acids: CASSRTGGYEQYF.

The CDR3 DNA reads TGCAGTGCTACCCCCCCAGGCTCCTACAATGAGCAGTTCTTC. It specifies CSATPPGSYNEQFF. This chain connects TRBV20-1 to TRBJ2-1; D remains ambiguous. Germline V CDR1 and CDR2: DFQATT, SNEGSKA (reference sequence). The CDR3 sequence is 14 residues long. Trimming pared 4 bases from V and 0 bases from J, leaving 10 bases between.

This clonotype has only a few counts. This chain joins TRBV11-2 and TRBJ2-5; D is undetermined. The V end was cut by 5 bases, the J end by 11 bases, with 15 bases between. The CDR3 is made up of 12 amino acids. Germline lookup yields CDR1 SGHAT and CDR2 FQNNGV. CDR3 DNA sequence: TGTGCCAGCAGCCTTAATAGGTTGGGTCAGTACTTC. Protein sequence: CASSLNRLGQYF. The full variable domain, in which reference TRBV11-2 and TRBJ2-5 provide the parts outside the CDR3, is EAGVAQSPRYKIIEKRQSVAFWCNPISGHATLYWYQQILGQGPKLLIQFQNNGVVDDSQLPKDRFSAERLKGVDSTLKIQPAKLEDSAVYLCASSLNRLGQYFGPGTRLLVL.

This clonotype was observed at least ten times. The chain is built from TRBV29-1 and TRBJ2-3; no reliable D call. The CDR3 is 12 residues long. Between the trimmed V and J ends, which lost 4 bases and 7 bases, there was a span of 12 bases. CDR1 is SQVTM, CDR2 ANQGSEA, per germline. CDR3 DNA: TGCAGCGTTGGGGCTGGACGGAATACGCAGTATTTT. Amino acid sequence: CSVGAGRNTQYF.

This clonotype was detected many times. The chain links TRBV28 to TRBJ2-7; weak D call: TRBD2 (6 bases). CDR3 length: 13 amino acids. Looked up from germline, CDR1 is MDHEN and CDR2 is SYDVKM. Between the trimmed V and J ends, which lost 10 bases and 3 bases, there was a span of 16 bases. CDR3 nucleotides: TGTGCCACCTCGGGGGAAAGAAACTACGAGCAGTACTTC. Protein sequence: CATSGERNYEQYF.

As for this clonotype: This may come from a read error, since a much larger clone is one base off. The V and J genes are TRBV7-3 and TRBJ2-3, with TRBD2 matching over 7 bases. The CDR3 consists of 17 residues. Trimming cost V 4 bases and J 1 base; bases outside gene matches: 11. Germline CDR1 SGHTA, CDR2 FQGTGA. In DNA form, the CDR3 reads TGTGCCAGCAGCTCTGAGGGAGGGATCAGTGGCACAGATACGCAGTATTTT. Translated, it gives CASSSEGGISGTDTQYF.

This clonotype was detected only a few times. The rearrangement uses TRBV2 and TRBJ2-5, with D perhaps given as TRBD1 or TRBD2 (5 bases each). Trimming stripped 4 bases from V and 5 bases from J, with 17 bases between. CDR3 length equals 15 residues. Germline lookup yields CDR1 SNHLY and CDR2 FYNNEI. The CDR3 region has the DNA TGTGCCAGCAGTGTTTTAGGGACGCGAGCTGAGACCCAGTACTTC. Amino acid sequence: CASSVLGTRAETQYF. The full variable domain, its missing parts supplied by reference TRBV2 and TRBJ2-5, is EPEVTQTPSHQVTQMGQEVILRCVPISNHLYFYWYRQILGQKVEFLVSFYNNEISEKSEIFDDQFSVERPDGSNFTLKIRSTKLEDSAMYFCASSVLGTRAETQYFGPGTRLLVL.

This clonotype was seen ten or more times. The J gene is TRBJ1-1, the V gene TRBV20-1; D might be TRBD1 (6 bases). The CDR3 spans 13 residues. Trimming left V 6 bases short and J 11 bases short, with 22 bases between. CDR1 and CDR2 (germline): DFQATT, SNEGSKA (reference sequence). CDR3 DNA sequence: TGCAGTGCCGAGACCGGGACACGGATTGGGGCTTTCTTT. Translation gives CSAETGTRIGAFF.

The chain joins TRBV2 to TRBJ1-1; 7 positions agree with TRBD1. The CDR3 loop spans 15 amino acids. J was trimmed by 0 bases and V by 6 bases; bases with no gene match: 7. Germline CDR1 and CDR2: SNHLY and FYNNEI. In DNA, the CDR3 is TGTGCCAGCAGAGGCAGGGACAGCCTGAACACTGAAGCTTTCTTT. It yields the protein CASRGRDSLNTEAFF.

The chain links TRBV19 to TRBJ2-7; TRBD1 matches 8 bases. V shed 4 bases and J 2 bases; nucleotides not matched to a gene: 7. Germline V gives CDR1 LNHDA, CDR2 SQIVND (reference sequence). This CDR3 is built from 15 residues. The CDR3 is CASSTGTGSTYEQYF. CDR3 bases: TGTGCCAGTAGTACCGGGACAGGTAGCACCTACGAGCAGTACTTC.

This clonotype has ten or more counts. The chain has TRBV2 and TRBJ2-3; D gene ambiguous. In germline, CDR1 is SNHLY, CDR2 FYNNEI. This CDR3 region has 14 residues. Trimming left V 2 bases short and J 1 base short, with 7 bases between. CDR3: CASSEQVGTDTQYF. The CDR3 DNA is TGTGCCAGCAGTGAACAGGTTGGCACAGATACGCAGTATTTT.

The chain combines TRBV6-5 with TRBJ1-1; D remains unclear. From germline, CDR1 is MNHEY and CDR2 SVGAGI. The CDR3 is 12 amino acids. V dropped 3 bases and J dropped 7 bases, with 9 bases sitting between them. CDR3 DNA sequence: TGTGCCAGCAGTTATATGGGCGTTGAAGCTTTCTTT. Translating gives CASSYMGVEAFF.

In this sample, this clonotype turned up a few times. The genes are TRBV18 and TRBJ2-6, with D hard to call. V gave up 3 bases and J gave up 0 bases, with 9 bases separating them. The CDR3 totals 16 residues. Germline CDR1 is KGHSH and CDR2 is LQKENI. In DNA form, the CDR3 reads TGTGCCAGCTCACCTGTACCGGCCTCTGGGGCCAACGTCCTGACTTTC. The encoded protein is CASSPVPASGANVLTF.

This clonotype was detected many times. V usage is TRBV28 and J usage is TRBJ2-7; 9 positions agree with TRBD2. The CDR3 totals 15 residues. Germline lookup yields CDR1 MDHEN and CDR2 SYDVKM. The junction had 9 bases not matched to a gene; V was cut back by 6 bases and J by 3 bases. CDR3 sequence: CASRSATTSGYEQYF. The CDR3 nucleotides read TGTGCCAGCAGGTCCGCCACGACTAGCGGCTACGAGCAGTACTTC.

This clonotype was recorded at least ten times. The chain links TRBV7-2 to TRBJ2-7; D call uncertain. Germline V gives CDR1 SGHTA, CDR2 FQGNSA. V was cut by 2 bases and J by 0 bases, with 8 bases left in between. This CDR3 contains 14 residues. The CDR3 is CASSLLSASYEQYF. Written as DNA, the CDR3 is TGTGCCAGCAGCTTATTGTCAGCCTCCTACGAGCAGTACTTC. Together with reference TRBV7-2 and TRBJ2-7, the CDR3 gives the full variable domain: GAGVSQSPSNKVTEKGKDVELRCDPISGHTALYWYRQSLGQGLEFLIYFQGNSAPDKSGLPSDRFSAERTGGSVSTLTIQRTQQEDSAVYLCASSLLSASYEQYFGPGTRLTVT.

The chain carries TRBV5-4 and TRBJ1-1, with D possibly matching TRBD1 (6 bases). The CDR3 has 14 residues. Germline V lookup: CDR1 SGHNT, CDR2 YYREEE (reference sequence). The V end lost 4 bases, the J end lost 0 bases, and 10 bases lay between the germline ends. CDR3 sequence reads: CASSAGTLNTEAFF. For the CDR3, the DNA is TGTGCCAGCAGCGCAGGGACATTGAACACTGAAGCTTTCTTT. Full variable domain (rest looked up from reference TRBV5-4 and TRBJ1-1): ETGVTQSPTHLIKTRGQQVTLRCSSQSGHNTVSWYQQALGQGPQFIFQYYREEENGRGNFPPRFSGLQFPNYSSELNVNALELDDSALYLCASSAGTLNTEAFFGQGTRLTVV.

CDR3 residues: CASGTRSTGELFF. CDR3 bases: TGTGCCAGCGGGACCAGAAGCACCGGGGAGCTGTTTTTT. The chain combines TRBV9 with TRBJ2-2, with D perhaps given as TRBD1 or TRBD2 (5 bases each). The CDR3 is made up of 13 amino acids. CDR1 is SGDLS and CDR2 is YYNGEE in the germline V gene. V was pared by 7 bases and J by 4 bases, with 11 bases between.

The sample holds many counts of this clonotype. This chain joins TRBV11-2 and TRBJ2-3, with 11 bases fitting TRBD2. CDR3 length equals 15 residues. CDR1 and CDR2 from the germline V gene are SGHAT and FQNNGV. With 4 bases clipped from V and 7 bases from J, the junction kept 7 bases outside the gene matches. The DNA of the CDR3 is TGTGCCAGCAGCTCCCCGGGACTAGCGGTTCATACGCAGTATTTT. This translates into CASSSPGLAVHTQYF.

The chain carries TRBV20-1 and TRBJ2-7, with D possibly matching TRBD2 (5 bases). Germline V CDR1 and CDR2: DFQATT, SNEGSKA (reference sequence). The CDR3 runs to 14 residues. The V end was cut by 5 bases, the J end by 2 bases, with 16 bases between. The CDR3 DNA reads TGCAGTGCTTCCCCCACTAGACCTCCCTACGAGCAGTACTTC. It yields the protein CSASPTRPPYEQYF.

This clonotype was picked up many times. The chain uses TRBV7-2 and TRBJ2-5; 7 bases are shared with TRBD1. The germline gives CDR1 SGHTA, CDR2 FQGNSA. The CDR3 loop spans 14 amino acids. Trimming removed 1 base from V and 5 bases from J; junction bases left unmatched: 4. CDR3 nucleotides: TGTGCCAGCAGCTTAGAGGGACAGAGGGAGACCCAGTACTTC. This codes for CASSLEGQRETQYF.

Many counts were recorded for this clonotype. The chain carries TRBV28 and TRBJ2-7, with 7 positions matching TRBD2. Trimming cost V 6 bases and J 2 bases; bases outside gene matches: 10. The V gene's germline CDR1 is MDHEN and CDR2 SYDVKM. The length of the CDR3 is 15 residues. CDR3 region: CASRTLGGGAYEQYF. The CDR3 region has the DNA TGTGCCAGCAGAACCCTTGGGGGGGGAGCCTACGAGCAGTACTTC.

The chain uses TRBV29-1 and TRBJ2-7, with 9 nucleotides matching TRBD1. The length of the CDR3 is 14 residues. The junction had 8 bases not matched to a gene; V was cut back by 2 bases and J by 6 bases. The germline gives CDR1 SQVTM, CDR2 ANQGSEA. The DNA of the CDR3 is TGCAGCGTTGAAACCAACAGGGGGCGCGGCGAGCAGTACTTC. Translated: CSVETNRGRGEQYF.

This clonotype was seen repeatedly, ten times or more. The chain recombines TRBV7-8 with TRBJ2-5; D possibly corresponds to TRBD1 (6 bases). This CDR3 region has 14 residues. CDR1 is SGHVS and CDR2 is FQNEAQ in the germline V gene. V was trimmed by 2 bases and J by 7 bases, leaving 14 bases between them. The CDR3 bases are TGTGCCAGCAGCTTAAGGACAGACGAAAGGACCCAGTACTTC. Residues: CASSLRTDERTQYF.

This clonotype occurred many times. The chain couples TRBV3-1 to TRBJ1-4; D might be TRBD1 (5 bases). Germline V gene lookup returns CDR1 LGHDT and CDR2 YNNKEL (reference sequence). The CDR3 has 14 residues. V was clipped by 3 bases and J by 0 bases, with 5 bases between them. CDR3 coding DNA: TGTGCCAGCAGCCAGACAGCAACTAATGAAAAACTGTTTTTT. It encodes CASSQTATNEKLFF.

This clonotype was recorded only once. CDR3 DNA sequence: TGCAGTGCTCAATCCAAGCCCGGGACTAGCGGGACTACCGGCAACGAGCAGTACTTC. It translates to CSAQSKPGTSGTTGNEQYF. J is TRBJ2-7 and V is TRBV20-1, with 13 bases identical to TRBD2. The junction had 21 bases not matched to a gene; V was cut back by 5 bases and J by 5 bases. The CDR3 contains 19 residues. Germline values: CDR1 DFQATT, CDR2 SNEGSKA (reference sequence).

The V gene is TRBV30, the J gene TRBJ2-4, with D possibly TRBD2 on 5 matching bases. Germline loops: CDR1 GTSNPN, CDR2 SVGIG (reference sequence). CDR3 length: 13 residues. The CDR3 DNA follows: TGTGCTCAGGAGGATCTAGCCAAAAACATTCAGTACTTC. Translated: CAQEDLAKNIQYF.

The chain joins TRBV14 to TRBJ2-7, with no clear D. CDR1 and CDR2 (germline): SGHDN, FVKESK. Trimming pared 4 bases from V and 3 bases from J, leaving 10 bases between. CDR3 length: 13 residues. The chain's CDR3 is CASSLIDGYEQYF. The CDR3 coding sequence is TGTGCCAGCAGCCTCATTGACGGCTACGAGCAGTACTTC.

This clonotype was counted at least ten times. The rearrangement links TRBV2 to TRBJ2-1; the D gene is possibly TRBD1 (6 bases). Germline CDR1 SNHLY, CDR2 FYNNEI. CDR3 length: 16 residues. With 5 bases removed from V and 6 bases from J, the gap between germline ends came to 20 bases. As DNA, the CDR3 is TGTGCCAGCAGTCGAAATACAGGGAGAGTGGGCAATGAGCAGTTCTTC. This translates into CASSRNTGRVGNEQFF. The full variable domain, rest sourced from reference TRBV2 and TRBJ2-1, is EPEVTQTPSHQVTQMGQEVILRCVPISNHLYFYWYRQILGQKVEFLVSFYNNEISEKSEIFDDQFSVERPDGSNFTLKIRSTKLEDSAMYFCASSRNTGRVGNEQFFGPGTRLTVL.

This chain uses TRBV7-8 with TRBJ1-5; 8 bases match TRBD1. This CDR3 is 13 amino acids long. V shed 5 bases, J shed 9 bases, and the junction held 6 bases outside the gene matches. The germline V gene has CDR1 SGHVS and CDR2 FQNEAQ. The CDR3 protein is CASSLDRERPQHF. In nucleotides, the CDR3 is TGTGCCAGCAGCCTGGACAGGGAACGGCCCCAGCATTTT.